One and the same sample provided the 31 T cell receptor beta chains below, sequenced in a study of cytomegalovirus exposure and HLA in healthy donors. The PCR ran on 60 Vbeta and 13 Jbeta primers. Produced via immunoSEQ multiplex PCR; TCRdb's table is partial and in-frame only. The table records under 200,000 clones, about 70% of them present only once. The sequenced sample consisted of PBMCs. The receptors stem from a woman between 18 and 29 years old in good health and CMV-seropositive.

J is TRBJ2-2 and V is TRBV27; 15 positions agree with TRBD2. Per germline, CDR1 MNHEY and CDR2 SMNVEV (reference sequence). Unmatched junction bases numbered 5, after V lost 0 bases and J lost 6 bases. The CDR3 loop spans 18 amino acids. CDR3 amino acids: CASSLSPRTSGGAGELFF. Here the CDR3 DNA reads TGTGCCAGCAGTTTATCGCCTAGGACTAGCGGGGGGGCCGGGGAGCTGTTTTTT.

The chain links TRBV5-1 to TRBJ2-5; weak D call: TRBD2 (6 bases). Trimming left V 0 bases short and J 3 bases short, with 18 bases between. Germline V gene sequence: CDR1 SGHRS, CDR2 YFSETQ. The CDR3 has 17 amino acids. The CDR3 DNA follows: TGCGCCAGCAGCTTGGGGCGGGGCAGTCGAGTAGAAGAGACCCAGTACTTC. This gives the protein CASSLGRGSRVEETQYF.

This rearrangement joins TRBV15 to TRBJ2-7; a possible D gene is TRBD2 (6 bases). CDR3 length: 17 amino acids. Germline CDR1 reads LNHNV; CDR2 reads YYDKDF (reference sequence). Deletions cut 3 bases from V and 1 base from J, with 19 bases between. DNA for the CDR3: TGTGCCACCAGCAGGGATGGACTAAGGACCAGATCCTACGAGCAGTACTTC. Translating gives CATSRDGLRTRSYEQYF.

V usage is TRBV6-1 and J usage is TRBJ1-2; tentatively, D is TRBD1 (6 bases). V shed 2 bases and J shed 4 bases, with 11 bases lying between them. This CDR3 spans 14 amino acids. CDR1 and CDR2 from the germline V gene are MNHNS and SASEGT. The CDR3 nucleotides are TGTGCCAGCAGTGAACAGGGGCAGATCTATGGCTACACCTTC. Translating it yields CASSEQGQIYGYTF.

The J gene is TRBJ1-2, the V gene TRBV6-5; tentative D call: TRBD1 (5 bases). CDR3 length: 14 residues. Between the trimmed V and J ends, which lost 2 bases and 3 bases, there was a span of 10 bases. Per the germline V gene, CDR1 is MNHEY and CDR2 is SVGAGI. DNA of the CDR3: TGTGCCAGCAGTTACAGGGGAGGAGACTATGGCTACACCTTC. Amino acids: CASSYRGGDYGYTF.

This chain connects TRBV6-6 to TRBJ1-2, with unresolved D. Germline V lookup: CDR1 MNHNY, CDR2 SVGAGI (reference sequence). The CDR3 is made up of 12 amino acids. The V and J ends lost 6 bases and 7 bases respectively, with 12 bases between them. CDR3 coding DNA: TGTGCCAGCAGGAGCAATGCGGGTGGCTACACCTTC. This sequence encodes CASRSNAGGYTF.

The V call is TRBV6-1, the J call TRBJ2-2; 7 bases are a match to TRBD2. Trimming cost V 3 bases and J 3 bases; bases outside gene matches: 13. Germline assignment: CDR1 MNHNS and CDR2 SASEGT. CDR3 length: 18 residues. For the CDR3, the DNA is TGTGCCAGCAGTGATGGGGGGGGGACTACAGCCTACACCGGGGAGCTGTTTTTT. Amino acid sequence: CASSDGGGTTAYTGELFF.

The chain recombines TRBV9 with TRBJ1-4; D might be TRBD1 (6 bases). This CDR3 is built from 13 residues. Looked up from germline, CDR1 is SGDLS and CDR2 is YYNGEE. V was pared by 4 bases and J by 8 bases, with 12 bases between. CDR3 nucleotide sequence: TGTGCCAGCAGCCAAGAGCAGGGGGAAAAACTGTTTTTT. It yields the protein CASSQEQGEKLFF.

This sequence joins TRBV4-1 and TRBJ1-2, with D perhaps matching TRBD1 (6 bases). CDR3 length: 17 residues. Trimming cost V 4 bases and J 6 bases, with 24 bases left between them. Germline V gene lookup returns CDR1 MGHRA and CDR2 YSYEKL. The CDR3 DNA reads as TGCGCCAGCAGCCGTCGGGCATCTGGACAGACGATAAATGGCTACACCTTC. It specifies CASSRRASGQTINGYTF.

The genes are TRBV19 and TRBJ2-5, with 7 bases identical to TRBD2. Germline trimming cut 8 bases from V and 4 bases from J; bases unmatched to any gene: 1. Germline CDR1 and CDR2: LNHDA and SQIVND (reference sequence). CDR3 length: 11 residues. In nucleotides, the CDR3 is TGTGCCAGTCAGCGGGGAGAGACCCAGTACTTC. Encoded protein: CASQRGETQYF.

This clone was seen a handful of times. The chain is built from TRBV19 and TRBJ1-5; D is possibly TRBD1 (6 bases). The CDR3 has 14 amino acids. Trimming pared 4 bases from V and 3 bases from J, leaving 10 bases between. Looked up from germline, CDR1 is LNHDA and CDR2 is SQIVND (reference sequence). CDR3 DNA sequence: TGTGCCAGTAGTAGCGACAGGTTCAATCAGCCCCAGCATTTT. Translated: CASSSDRFNQPQHF. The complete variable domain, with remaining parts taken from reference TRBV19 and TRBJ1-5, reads DGGITQSPKYLFRKEGQNVTLSCEQNLNHDAMYWYRQDPGQGLRLIYYSQIVNDFQKGDIAEGYSVSREKKESFPLTVTSAQKNPTAFYLCASSSDRFNQPQHFGDGTRLSIL.

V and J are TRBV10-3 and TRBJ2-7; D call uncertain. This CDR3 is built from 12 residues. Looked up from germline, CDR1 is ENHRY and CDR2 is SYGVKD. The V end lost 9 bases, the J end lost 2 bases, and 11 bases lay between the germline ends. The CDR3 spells CAIRGIPYEQYF. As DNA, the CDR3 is TGTGCCATACGAGGAATCCCCTACGAGCAGTACTTC.

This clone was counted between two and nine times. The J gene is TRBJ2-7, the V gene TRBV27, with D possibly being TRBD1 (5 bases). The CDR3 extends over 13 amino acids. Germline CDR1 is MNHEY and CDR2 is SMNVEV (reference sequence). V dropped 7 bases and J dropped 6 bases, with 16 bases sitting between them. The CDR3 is CASKWGTFGEQYF. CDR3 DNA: TGTGCCAGCAAGTGGGGCACTTTTGGCGAGCAGTACTTC.

The CDR3 loop reads CASSVLAASTDTQYF. The CDR3 DNA reads TGTGCCAGCAGCGTATTGGCGGCTAGCACAGATACGCAGTATTTT. The V gene is TRBV9, the J gene TRBJ2-3, with unresolved D. With 1 base removed from V and 0 bases from J, the gap between germline ends came to 9 bases. CDR1 is SGDLS and CDR2 is YYNGEE in the germline V gene. This CDR3 spans 15 amino acids.

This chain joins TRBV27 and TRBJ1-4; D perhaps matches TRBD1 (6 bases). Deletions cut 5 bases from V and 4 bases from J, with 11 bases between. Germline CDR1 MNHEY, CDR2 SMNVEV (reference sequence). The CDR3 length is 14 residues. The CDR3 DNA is TGTGCCAGCAGTATACAACAGGGTAATGAAAAACTGTTTTTT. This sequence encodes CASSIQQGNEKLFF.

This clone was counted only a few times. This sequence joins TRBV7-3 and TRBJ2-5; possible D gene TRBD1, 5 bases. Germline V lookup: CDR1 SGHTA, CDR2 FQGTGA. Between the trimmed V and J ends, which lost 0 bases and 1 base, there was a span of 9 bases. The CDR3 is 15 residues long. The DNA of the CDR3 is TGTGCCAGCAGCTTAACGTTGGGGCCCCAAGAGACCCAGTACTTC. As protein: CASSLTLGPQETQYF. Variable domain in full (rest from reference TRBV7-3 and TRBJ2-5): GAGVSQTPSNKVTEKGKYVELRCDPISGHTALYWYRQSLGQGPEFLIYFQGTGAADDSGLPNDRFFAVRPEGSVSTLKIQRTERGDSAVYLCASSLTLGPQETQYFGPGTRLLVL.

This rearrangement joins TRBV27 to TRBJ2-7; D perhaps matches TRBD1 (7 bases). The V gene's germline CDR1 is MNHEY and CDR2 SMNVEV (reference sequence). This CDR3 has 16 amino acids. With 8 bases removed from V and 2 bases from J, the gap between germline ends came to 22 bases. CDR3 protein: CASRVIGGRGTYEQYF. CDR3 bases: TGTGCCAGCCGGGTGATCGGGGGCAGGGGGACCTACGAGCAGTACTTC.

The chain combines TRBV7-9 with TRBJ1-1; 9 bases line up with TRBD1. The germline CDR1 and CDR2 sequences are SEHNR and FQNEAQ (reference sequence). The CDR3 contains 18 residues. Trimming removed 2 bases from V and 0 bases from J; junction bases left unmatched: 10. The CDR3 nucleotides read TGTGCCAGCAGCTTAAAGGGGACAGGGAGTGGCATGAACACTGAAGCTTTCTTT. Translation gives CASSLKGTGSGMNTEAFF.

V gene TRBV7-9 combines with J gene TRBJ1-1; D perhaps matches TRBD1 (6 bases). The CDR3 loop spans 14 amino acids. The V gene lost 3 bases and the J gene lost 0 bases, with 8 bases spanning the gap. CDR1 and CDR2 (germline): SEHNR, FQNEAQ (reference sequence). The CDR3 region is CASSFDRLNTEAFF. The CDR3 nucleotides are TGTGCCAGCAGCTTCGACAGGCTGAACACTGAAGCTTTCTTT.

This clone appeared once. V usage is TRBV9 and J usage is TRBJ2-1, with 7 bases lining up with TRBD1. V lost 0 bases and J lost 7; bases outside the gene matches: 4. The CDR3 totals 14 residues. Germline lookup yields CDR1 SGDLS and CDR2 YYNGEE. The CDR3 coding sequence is TGTGCCAGCAGCGTAGGGGGGACAGTTAATGAGCAGTTCTTC. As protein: CASSVGGTVNEQFF.

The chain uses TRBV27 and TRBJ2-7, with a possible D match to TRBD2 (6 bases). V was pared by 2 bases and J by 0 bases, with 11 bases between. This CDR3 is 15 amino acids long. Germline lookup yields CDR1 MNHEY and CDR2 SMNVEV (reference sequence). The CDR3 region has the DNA TGTGCCAGCAGTTTAACCGGGAGCCCCTCCTACGAGCAGTACTTC. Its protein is CASSLTGSPSYEQYF.

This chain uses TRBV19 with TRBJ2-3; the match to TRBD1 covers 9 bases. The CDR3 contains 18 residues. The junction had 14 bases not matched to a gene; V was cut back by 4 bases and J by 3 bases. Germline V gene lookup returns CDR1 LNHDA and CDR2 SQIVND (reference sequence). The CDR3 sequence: CASSTLGTGGEVTDTQYF. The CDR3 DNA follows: TGTGCCAGTAGTACCCTTGGTACAGGGGGCGAGGTTACAGATACGCAGTATTTT.

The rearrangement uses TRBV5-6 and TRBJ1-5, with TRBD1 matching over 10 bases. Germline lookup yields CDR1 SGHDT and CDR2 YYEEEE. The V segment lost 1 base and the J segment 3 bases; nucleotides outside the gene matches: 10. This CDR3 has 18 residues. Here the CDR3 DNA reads TGTGCCAGCAGCTTGTGGACAGGGGGATCTCCGGACAATCAGCCCCAGCATTTT. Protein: CASSLWTGGSPDNQPQHF.

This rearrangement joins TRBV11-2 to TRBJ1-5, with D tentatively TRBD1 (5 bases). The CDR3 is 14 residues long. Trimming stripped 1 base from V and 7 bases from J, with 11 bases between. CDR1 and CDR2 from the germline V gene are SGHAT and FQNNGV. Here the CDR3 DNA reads TGTGCCAGCAGCTTAGCTCCAGGGTACCAGCCCCAGCATTTT. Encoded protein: CASSLAPGYQPQHF.

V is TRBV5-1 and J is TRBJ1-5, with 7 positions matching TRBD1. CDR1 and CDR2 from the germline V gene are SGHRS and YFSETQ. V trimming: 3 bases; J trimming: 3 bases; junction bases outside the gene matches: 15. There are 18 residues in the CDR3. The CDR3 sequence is CASSSAYADREANQPQHF. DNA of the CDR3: TGCGCCAGCAGCTCCGCGTATGCCGACAGGGAGGCCAATCAGCCCCAGCATTTT.

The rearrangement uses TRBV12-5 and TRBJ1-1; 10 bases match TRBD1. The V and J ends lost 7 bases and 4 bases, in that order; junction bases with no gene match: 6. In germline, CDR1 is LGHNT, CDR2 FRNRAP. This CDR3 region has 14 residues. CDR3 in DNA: TGTGCTAGTGCTGTTGACAGGGGGCTCACTGAAGCTTTCTTT. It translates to CASAVDRGLTEAFF.

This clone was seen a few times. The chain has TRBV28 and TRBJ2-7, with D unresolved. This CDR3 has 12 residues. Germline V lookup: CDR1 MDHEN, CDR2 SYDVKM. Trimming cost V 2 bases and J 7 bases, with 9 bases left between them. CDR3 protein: CASSLGGPEQYF. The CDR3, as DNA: TGTGCCAGCAGTTTAGGTGGGCCGGAGCAGTACTTC.

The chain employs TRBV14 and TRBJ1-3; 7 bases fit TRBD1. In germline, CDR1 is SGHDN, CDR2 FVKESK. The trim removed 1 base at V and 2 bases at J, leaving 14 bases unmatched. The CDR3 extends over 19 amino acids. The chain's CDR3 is CASSQGAYNRGRPGNTIYF. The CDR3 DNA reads TGTGCCAGCAGCCAAGGTGCCTACAACAGGGGACGACCTGGAAACACCATATATTTT.

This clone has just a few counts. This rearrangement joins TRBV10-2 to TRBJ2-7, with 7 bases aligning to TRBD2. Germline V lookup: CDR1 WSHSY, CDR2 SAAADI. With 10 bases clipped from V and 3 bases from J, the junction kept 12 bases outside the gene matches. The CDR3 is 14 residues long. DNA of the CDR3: TGCGCCATTTCGCCGGGGACTAACTACTACGAGCAGTACTTC. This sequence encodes CAISPGTNYYEQYF.

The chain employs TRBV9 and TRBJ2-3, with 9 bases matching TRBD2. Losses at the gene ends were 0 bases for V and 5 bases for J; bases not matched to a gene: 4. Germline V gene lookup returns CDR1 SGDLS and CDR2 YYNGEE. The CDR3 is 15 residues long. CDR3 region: CASSVASGERDTQYF. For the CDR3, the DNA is TGTGCCAGCAGCGTAGCTAGCGGGGAAAGAGATACGCAGTATTTT. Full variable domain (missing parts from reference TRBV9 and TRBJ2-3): DSGVTQTPKHLITATGQRVTLRCSPRSGDLSVYWYQQSLDQGLQFLIQYYNGEERAKGNILERFSAQQFPDLHSELNLSSLELGDSALYFCASSVASGERDTQYFGPGTRLTVL.

The CDR3 coding sequence is TGTGCCAGCAGCCAAGGGCTAGCGGGAAGTGCGTACGAGCAGTACTTC. Translation gives CASSQGLAGSAYEQYF. The chain joins TRBV14 to TRBJ2-5, with 9 bases that match TRBD2. The J call may be in error: the DNA end matches TRBJ2-7 better. This CDR3 is built from 16 residues. Germline V gives CDR1 SGHDN, CDR2 FVKESK.